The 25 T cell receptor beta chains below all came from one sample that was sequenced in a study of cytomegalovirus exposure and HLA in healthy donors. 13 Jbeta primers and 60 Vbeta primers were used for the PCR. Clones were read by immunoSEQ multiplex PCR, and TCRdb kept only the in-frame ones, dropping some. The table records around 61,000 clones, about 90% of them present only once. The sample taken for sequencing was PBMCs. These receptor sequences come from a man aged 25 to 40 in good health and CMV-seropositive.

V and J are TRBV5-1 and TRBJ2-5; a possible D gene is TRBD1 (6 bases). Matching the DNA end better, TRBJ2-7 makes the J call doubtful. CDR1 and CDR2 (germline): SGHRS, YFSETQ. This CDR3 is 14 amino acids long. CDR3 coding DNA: TGCGCCAGCAGCCTCGGGGACACCTTCGACGAGCAGTACTTC. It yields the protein CASSLGDTFDEQYF.

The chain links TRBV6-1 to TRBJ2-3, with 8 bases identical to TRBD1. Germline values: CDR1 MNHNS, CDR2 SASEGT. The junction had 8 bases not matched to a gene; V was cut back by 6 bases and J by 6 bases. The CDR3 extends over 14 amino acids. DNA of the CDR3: TGTGCCAGCAGCTACTTGGACAGGGCGGATACGCAGTATTTT. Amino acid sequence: CASSYLDRADTQYF.

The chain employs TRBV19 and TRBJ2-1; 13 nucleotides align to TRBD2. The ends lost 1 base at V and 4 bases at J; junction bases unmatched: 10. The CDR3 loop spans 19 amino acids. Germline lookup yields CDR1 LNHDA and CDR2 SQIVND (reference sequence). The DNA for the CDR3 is TGTGCCAGTAGTATAGGGGGTTCCGGACTAGCGGGAGAGTACAATGAGCAGTTCTTC. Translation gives CASSIGGSGLAGEYNEQFF.

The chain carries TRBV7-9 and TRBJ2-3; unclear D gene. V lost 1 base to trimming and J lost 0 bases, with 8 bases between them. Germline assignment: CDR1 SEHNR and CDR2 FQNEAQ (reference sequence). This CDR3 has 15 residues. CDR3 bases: TGTGCCAGCAGCTTAGGGCTAGTTAGCACAGATACGCAGTATTTT. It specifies CASSLGLVSTDTQYF.

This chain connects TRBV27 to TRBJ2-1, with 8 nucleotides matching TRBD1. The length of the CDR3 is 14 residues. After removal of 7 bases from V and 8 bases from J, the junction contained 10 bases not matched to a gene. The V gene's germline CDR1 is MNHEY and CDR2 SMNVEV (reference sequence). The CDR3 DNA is TGTGCCAGCACCCAGGACAGGGCATCGGATGAGCAGTTCTTC. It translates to CASTQDRASDEQFF.

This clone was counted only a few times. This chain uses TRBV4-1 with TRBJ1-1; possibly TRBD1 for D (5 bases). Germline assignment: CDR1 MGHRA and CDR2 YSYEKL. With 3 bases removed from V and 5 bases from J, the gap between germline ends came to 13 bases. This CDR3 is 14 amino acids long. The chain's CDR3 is CASSQQGFETEAFF. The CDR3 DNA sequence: TGCGCCAGCAGCCAGCAGGGATTTGAGACTGAAGCTTTCTTT.

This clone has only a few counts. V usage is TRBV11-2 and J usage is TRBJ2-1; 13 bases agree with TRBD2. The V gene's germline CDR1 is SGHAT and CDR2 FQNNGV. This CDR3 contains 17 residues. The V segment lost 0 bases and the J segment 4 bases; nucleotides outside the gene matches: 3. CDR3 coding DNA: TGTGCCAGCAGCTTAGATCTGGGACTAGCGGGGTACAATGAGCAGTTCTTC. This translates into CASSLDLGLAGYNEQFF.

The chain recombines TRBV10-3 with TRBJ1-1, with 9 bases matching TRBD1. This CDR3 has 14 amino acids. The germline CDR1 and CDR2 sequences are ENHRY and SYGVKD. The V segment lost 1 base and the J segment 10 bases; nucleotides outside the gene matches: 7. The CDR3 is CAISELQGAPGAFF. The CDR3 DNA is TGTGCCATCAGTGAGTTACAGGGGGCCCCTGGAGCTTTCTTT.

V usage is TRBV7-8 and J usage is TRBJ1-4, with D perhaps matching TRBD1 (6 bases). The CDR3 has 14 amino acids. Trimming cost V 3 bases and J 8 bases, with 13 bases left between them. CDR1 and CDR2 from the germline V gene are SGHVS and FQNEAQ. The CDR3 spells CASSFGTTSEKLFF. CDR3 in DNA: TGTGCCAGCAGCTTCGGGACAACGTCGGAAAAACTGTTTTTT. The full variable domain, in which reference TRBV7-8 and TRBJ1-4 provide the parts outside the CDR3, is GAGVSQSPRYKVAKRGQDVALRCDPISGHVSLFWYQQALGQGPEFLTYFQNEAQLDKSGLPSDRFFAERPEGSVSTLKIQRTQQEDSAVYLCASSFGTTSEKLFFGSGTQLSVL.

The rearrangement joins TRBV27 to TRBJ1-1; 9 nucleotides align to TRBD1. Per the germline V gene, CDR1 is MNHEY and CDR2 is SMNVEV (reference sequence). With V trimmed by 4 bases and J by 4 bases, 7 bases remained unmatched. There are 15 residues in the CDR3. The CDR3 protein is CASSSLGTGSTEAFF. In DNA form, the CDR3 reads TGTGCCAGCAGTTCCCTCGGGACAGGGTCCACTGAAGCTTTCTTT.

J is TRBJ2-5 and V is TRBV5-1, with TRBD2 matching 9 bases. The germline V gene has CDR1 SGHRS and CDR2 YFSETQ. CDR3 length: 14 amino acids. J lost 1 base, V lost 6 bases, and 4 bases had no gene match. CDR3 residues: CASKVAGVQETQYF. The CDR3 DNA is TGCGCCAGCAAAGTAGCGGGAGTCCAAGAGACCCAGTACTTC.

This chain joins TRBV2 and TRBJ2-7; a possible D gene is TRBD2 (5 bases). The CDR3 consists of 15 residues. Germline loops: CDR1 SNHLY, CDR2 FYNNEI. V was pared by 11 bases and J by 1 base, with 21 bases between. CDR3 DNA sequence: TGTGCCCTCGGGGAGAGGGAGCCCAATTCCTACGAGCAGTACTTC. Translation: CALGEREPNSYEQYF.

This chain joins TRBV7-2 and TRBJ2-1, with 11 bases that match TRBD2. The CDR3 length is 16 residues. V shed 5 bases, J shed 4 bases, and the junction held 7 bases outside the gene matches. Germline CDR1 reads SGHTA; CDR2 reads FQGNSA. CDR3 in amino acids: CASSPRTSGLYNEQFF. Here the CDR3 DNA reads TGTGCCAGCAGCCCCCGGACTAGCGGGCTTTACAATGAGCAGTTCTTC.

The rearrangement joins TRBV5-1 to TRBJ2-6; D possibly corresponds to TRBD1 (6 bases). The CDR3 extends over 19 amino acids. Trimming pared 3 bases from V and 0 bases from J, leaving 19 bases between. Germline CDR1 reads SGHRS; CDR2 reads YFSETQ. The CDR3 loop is CASSSKQGRHISGANVLTF. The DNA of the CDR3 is TGCGCCAGCAGCTCGAAACAGGGTCGGCACATCTCTGGGGCCAACGTCCTGACTTTC.

The CDR3 region has the DNA TGTGCCAGCCTGGGACAGGGGGCGGTGGAGACCCAGTACTTC. Its translation: CASLGQGAVETQYF. V and J are TRBV2 and TRBJ2-5; 12 bases match TRBD1. The germline V gene has CDR1 SNHLY and CDR2 FYNNEI. The CDR3 contains 14 residues. J gave up 5 bases and V 8 bases, and 6 bases lay outside the gene matches.

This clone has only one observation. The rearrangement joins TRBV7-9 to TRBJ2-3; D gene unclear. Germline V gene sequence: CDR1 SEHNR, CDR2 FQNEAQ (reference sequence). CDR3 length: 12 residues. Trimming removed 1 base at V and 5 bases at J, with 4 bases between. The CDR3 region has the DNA TGTGCCAGCAGCTTAGGAGTAGATACGCAGTATTTT. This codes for CASSLGVDTQYF.

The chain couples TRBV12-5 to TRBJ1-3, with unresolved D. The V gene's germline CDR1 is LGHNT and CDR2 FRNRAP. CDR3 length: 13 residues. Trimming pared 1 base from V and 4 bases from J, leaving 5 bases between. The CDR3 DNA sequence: TGTGCTAGTGGTTTGGGTGGCGGAAACACCATATATTTT. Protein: CASGLGGGNTIYF.

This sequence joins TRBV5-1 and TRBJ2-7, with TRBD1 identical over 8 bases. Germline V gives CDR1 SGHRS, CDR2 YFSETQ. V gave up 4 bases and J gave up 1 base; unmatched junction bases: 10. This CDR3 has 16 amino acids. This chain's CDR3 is CASSARSGGASYEQYF. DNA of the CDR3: TGCGCCAGCAGCGCCAGGTCAGGGGGCGCTTCCTACGAGCAGTACTTC.

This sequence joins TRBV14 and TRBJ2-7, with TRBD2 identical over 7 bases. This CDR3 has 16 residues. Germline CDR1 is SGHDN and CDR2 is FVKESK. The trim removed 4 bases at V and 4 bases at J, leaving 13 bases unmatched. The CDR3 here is CASSRFETSSRYEQYF. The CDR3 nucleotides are TGTGCCAGCAGCCGATTCGAGACTAGCAGTAGATACGAGCAGTACTTC.

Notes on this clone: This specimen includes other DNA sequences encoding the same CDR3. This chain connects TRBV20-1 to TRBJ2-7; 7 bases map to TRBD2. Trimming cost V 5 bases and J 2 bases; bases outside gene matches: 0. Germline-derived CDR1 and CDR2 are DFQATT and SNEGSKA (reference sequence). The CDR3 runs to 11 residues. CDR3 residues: CSAGRAYEQYF. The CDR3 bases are TGCAGTGCTGGGAGGGCCTACGAGCAGTACTTC.

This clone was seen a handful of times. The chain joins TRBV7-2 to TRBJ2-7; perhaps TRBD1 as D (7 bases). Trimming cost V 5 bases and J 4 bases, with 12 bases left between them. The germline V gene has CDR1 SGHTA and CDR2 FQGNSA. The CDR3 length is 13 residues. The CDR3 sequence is CASSRPGGYEQYF. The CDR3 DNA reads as TGTGCCAGCAGCCGGCCAGGGGGGTACGAGCAGTACTTC.

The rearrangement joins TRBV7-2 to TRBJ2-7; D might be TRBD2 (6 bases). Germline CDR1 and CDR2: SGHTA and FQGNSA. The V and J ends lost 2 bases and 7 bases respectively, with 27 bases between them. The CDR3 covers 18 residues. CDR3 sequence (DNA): TGTGCCAGCAGCTTAAGGTCTTCGGGAGTATCGTCTTTGAGGGAGCAGTACTTC. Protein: CASSLRSSGVSSLREQYF.

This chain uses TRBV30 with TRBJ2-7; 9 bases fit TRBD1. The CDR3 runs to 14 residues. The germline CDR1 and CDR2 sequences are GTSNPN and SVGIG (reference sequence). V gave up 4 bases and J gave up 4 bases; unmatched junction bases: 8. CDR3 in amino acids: CAWIAGTGRYEQYF. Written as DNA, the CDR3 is TGTGCCTGGATTGCCGGGACAGGGAGGTACGAGCAGTACTTC. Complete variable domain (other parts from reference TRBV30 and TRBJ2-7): SQTIHQWPATLVQPVGSPLSLECTVEGTSNPNLYWYRQAAGRGLQLLFYSVGIGQISSEVPQNLSASRPQDRQFILSSKKLLLSDSGFYLCAWIAGTGRYEQYFGPGTRLTVT.

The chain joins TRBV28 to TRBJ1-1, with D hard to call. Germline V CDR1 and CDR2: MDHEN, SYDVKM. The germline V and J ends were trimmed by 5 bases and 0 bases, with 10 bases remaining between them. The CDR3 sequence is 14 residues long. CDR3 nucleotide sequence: TGTGCCAGCAGTCTCGGACTTCTGAACACTGAAGCTTTCTTT. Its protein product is CASSLGLLNTEAFF.

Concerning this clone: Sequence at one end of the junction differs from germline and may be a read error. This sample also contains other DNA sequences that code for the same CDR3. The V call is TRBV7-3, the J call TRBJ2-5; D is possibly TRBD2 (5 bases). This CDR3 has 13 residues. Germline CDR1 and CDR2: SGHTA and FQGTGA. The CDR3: CASALRSAETQYF. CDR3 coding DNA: TGTGCCAGCGCCCTAAGGTCAGCGGAGACTCAGTACTTC.